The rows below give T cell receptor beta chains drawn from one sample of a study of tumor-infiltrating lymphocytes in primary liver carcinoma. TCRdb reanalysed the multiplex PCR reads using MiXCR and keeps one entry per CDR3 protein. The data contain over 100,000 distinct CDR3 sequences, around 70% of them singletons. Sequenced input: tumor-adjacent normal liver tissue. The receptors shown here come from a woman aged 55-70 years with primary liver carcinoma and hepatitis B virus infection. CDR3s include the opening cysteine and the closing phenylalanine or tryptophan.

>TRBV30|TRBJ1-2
CAWSVVLDSGYTF
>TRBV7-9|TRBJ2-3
CASSLMAGGSADTQYF
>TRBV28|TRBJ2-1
CASSSTCGLAAFF
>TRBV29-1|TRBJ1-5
CSDGTGLIQPQHF
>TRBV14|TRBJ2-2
CASSQVDGRNTGELFF
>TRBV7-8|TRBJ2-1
CASSLSPSWRIMNEQFF
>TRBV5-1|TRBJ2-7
CASSSDRDRLAYEQYF
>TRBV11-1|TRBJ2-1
CASGLDRVLGNELFF
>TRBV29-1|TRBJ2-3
CSAMTAGDMQYF
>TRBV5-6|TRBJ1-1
CASSLQGNTEAFF
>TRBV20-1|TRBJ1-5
CSAHPAGTGMRGNQPQHF
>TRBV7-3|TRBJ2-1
CTSSRGGSGGNEQFF
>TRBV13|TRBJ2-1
CASSRTYGGGTHNEQFF
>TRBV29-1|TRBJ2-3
CSVLTGSTDTQFF
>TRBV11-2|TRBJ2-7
CVSSLASGAGGYEQCF
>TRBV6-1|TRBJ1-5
CTTSKEHDNQPQHF
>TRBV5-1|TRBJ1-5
CASSLGGGQPQHF
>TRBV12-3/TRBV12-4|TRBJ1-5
CVSSSRQGGPQHF
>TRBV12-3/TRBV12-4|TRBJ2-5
CASSPRTSRGTQYF
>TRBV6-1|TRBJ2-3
CASSVSEVYRTDTQYF
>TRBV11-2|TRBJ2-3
CASSTPATSVNSDTQYF
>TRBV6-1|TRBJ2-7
CASGGDRHYEQYF
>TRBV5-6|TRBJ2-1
CASRDSGRGRLEQFF
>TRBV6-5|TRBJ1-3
CGSRAGSGGGNTIYF
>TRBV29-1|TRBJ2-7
CRVDRGDRGKQYF
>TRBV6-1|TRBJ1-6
CVSSATGTGESPLHF
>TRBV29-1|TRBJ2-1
CSVEMGLAGGTSSYNEQFF
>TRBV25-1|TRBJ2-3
CASSEATSGWGTNTQYF
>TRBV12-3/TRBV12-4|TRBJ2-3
CASSLAPQAIRRDTQYF
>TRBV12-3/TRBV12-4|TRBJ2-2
CASSSQLSGELSF
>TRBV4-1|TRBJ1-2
CTSSQEGVSYGYNF
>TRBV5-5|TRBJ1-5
CASSRKQGFRNQSRHF
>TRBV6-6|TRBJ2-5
CASSPSGSNQETQYF
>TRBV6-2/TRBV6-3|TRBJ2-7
CAGSQEGLSTYEQYF
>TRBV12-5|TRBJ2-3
CASGPGTSPLADTQYF
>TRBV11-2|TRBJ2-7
CASSLEGGPYEPYF
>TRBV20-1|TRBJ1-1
CTLFTGPNAFF
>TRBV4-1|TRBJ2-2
CASSQDLGRGRRSGELFF
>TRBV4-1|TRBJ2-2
CASSHVGGLGGELFF
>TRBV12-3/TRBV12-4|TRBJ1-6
CASSLSGSLLHF
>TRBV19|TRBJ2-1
CASREREGREQFF
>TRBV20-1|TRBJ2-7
CSARGQAPYEQYF
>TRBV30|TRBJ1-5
CARKGTEGFGQPQHF
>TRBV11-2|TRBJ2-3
CASSLWQHAGESHF
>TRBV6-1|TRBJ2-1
CASNLDRAGANEQFF
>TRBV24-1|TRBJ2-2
CATGLAGFGDTGELFF
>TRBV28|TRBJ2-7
CANRNTPPREGQYF
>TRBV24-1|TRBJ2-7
CATSARDNYEQYF
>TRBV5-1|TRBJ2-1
CASSPGTSGTGKQFF
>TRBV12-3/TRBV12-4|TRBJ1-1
CANSRGLREAFF
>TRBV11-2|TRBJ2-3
CASSLDRLAGFYTQYF
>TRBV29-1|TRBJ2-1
CSVGGSSETYNEQFF
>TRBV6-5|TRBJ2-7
CASGFRTYYEQYF